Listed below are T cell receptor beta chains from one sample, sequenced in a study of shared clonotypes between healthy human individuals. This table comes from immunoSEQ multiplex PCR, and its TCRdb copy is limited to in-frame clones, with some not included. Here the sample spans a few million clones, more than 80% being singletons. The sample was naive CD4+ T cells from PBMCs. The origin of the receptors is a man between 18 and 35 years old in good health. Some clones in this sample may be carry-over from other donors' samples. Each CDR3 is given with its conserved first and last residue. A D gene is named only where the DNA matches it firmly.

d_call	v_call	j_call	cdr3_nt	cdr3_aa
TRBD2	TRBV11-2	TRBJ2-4	TGTGCCAGCAGCTTACGACTAGCGGGAGGCGGGGGAACCAAAAACATTCAGTACTTC	CASSLRLAGGGGTKNIQYF
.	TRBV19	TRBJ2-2	TGTGCCAGTAGTACCTCGACGAGGAACACCGGGGAGCTGTTTTTT	CASSTSTRNTGELFF
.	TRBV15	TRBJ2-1	TGTGCCACCAGCAGAGGACAACAGAATGAGCAGTTCTTC	CATSRGQQNEQFF
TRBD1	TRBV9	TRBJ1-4	TGTGCCAGCACAGAGGGGGCTGGGGGATTCGGAAATGAAAAACTGTTTTTT	CASTEGAGGFGNEKLFF
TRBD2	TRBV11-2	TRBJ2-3	TGTGCCAGCAGTCCAATAGCGGGAGGACCTCGGGATACGCAGTATTTT	CASSPIAGGPRDTQYF
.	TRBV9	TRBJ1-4	TGTGCCAGCAGCGCCTCGGACGGGATTAATGAAAAACTGTTTTTT	CASSASDGINEKLFF
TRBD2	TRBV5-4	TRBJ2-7	TGTGCCAGCAGCTTGGCTGGCGGGAGGGCCCGGGAGCAGTACTTC	CASSLAGGRAREQYF
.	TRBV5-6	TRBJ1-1	TGTGCCAGCAGCTTTCAGTTGAACACTGAAGCTTTCTTT	CASSFQLNTEAFF
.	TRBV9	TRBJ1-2	TGTGCCAGCAGCGAGGGATCAGGGTATGGCTACACCTTC	CASSEGSGYGYTF
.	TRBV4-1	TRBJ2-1	TGCGCCAGCAGCCAAACTAATGGATGGGGTGGATTACATCCCTGGAATGAGCAGTTCTTC	CASSQTNGWGGLHPWNEQFF
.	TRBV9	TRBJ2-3	TGTGCCAGCAGCGTAGACGCGGGGTCCACAGATACGCAGTATTTT	CASSVDAGSTDTQYF
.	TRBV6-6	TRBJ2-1	TGTGCCAGCAGTTACCCCGGACGAGATGATGGACAGTTCTTC	CASSYPGRDDGQFF
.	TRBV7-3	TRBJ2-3	TGTGCCAGCAGCTTCGCAGGGGTGGTCACAGATACGCAGTATTTT	CASSFAGVVTDTQYF
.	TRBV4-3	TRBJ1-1	TGCGCCAGCAGCCAGGGGTCCGGGAGAGGGGCGAACACTGAAGCTTTCTTT	CASSQGSGRGANTEAFF
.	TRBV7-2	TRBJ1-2	TGTGCCAGCAGCTTGGGGACAACCAGCTATGGCTACACCTTC	CASSLGTTSYGYTF
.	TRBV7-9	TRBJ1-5	TGTGCCAGCAGCTTGGGGGGCAGGGGTGGCGATCAGCCCCAGCATTTT	CASSLGGRGGDQPQHF
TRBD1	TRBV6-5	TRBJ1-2	TGTGCCAGCACCATCCCCGGGGGGACAGCCATTTACACCTTC	CASTIPGGTAIYTF
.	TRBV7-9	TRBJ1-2	TGTGCCAGCAGCGGGGGGGACTATGGCTACACCTTC	CASSGGDYGYTF
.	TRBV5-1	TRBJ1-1	TGCGCCAGCAGCTTGGGGGGGTCAGGTGAAGCTTTCTTT	CASSLGGSGEAFF
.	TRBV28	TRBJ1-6	TGTGCCAGCAGGGCAGGGACGAGACCCCTCCACTTT	CASRAGTRPLHF
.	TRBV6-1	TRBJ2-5	TGTGCCAGCAGAGTCCCTGGGGGGCAAGAGACCCAGTACTTC	CASRVPGGQETQYF